The subject of this entry is one T cell receptor beta chain. What it binds is unknown. CDR1 is MGHDK and CDR2 is SYGVNS in the germline V gene. The CDR3 has 14 residues. The germline V and J ends were trimmed by 3 bases and 5 bases, with 11 bases remaining between them. Clones were sequenced by immunoSEQ multiplex PCR, and TCRdb holds only the in-frame ones, with some missing. The sample contains tens of thousands of clones, less than 95% of which appear only once. This sample stems from a study of OX40 agonist ivuxolimab in advanced cancers. Study at large: Patients assigned to dose escalation were diagnosed with hepatocellular carcinoma, melanoma, renal cell or head and neck cancer. Points from the study as a whole: The study found that CD8+ T cells averaged more expanded clones than CD4+.

The receptor was derived from an adult with an advanced solid tumor such as melanoma, head and neck, liver or kidney cancer. The V gene is TRBV25-1, the J gene TRBJ1-5; a possible D gene is TRBD1 (5 bases). Sample: CD4+ or CD8+ T cells sorted from blood, taken in a trial of the OX40 agonist ivuxolimab. CDR3 nucleotides: TGTGCCAGCAGTGATGCAGGGAAGTATCAGCCCCAGCATTTT. It specifies CASSDAGKYQPQHF.